The 23 T cell receptor beta chains presented below share a single source sample, sequenced in a study of T-cell memory formation after mild COVID-19. TCRdb redid the calling of the 5' RACE reads with MiXCR, one entry per CDR3 protein. Of about 350,000 distinct CDR3 sequences in the sample, 20% to 25% were seen once. Sequencing was performed on PBMCs or a T cell subset sorted from them (not recorded which). The receptors originated from a man aged 18 to 29 who had mild COVID-19 (a few samples of this study predate the infection). Cell type and time point are not known.

The V gene is TRBV5-1, the J gene TRBJ2-3; either TRBD1 or TRBD2 may supply D (5 bases each). V lost 6 bases and J lost 4, with 15 bases in between. The CDR3 totals 14 residues. In germline, CDR1 is SGHRS, CDR2 YFSETQ. The CDR3 DNA reads as TGCGCCAGCATTGCGGATTTGGGGGCAGATACGCAGTATTTT. It codes for CASIADLGADTQYF.

The rearrangement links TRBV4-3 to TRBJ2-2; 11 bases align to TRBD2. CDR1 is LGHNA, CDR2 YSLEER, per germline. The length of the CDR3 is 17 residues. Trimming took 3 bases from V and 0 from J; bases not matched to a gene: 3. CDR3 bases: TGCGCCAGCAGCCAGAGACTAGCGGGGACGAACACCGGGGAGCTGTTTTTT. It encodes CASSQRLAGTNTGELFF.

This clonotype was counted a few times. V usage is TRBV12-3 or TRBV12-4 and J usage is TRBJ1-4; 7 bases line up with TRBD1. The CDR3 is 16 residues long. V lost 3 bases, J lost 4 bases, and 8 bases stayed unmatched. CDR3 sequence (DNA): TGTGCCAGCAGTTTCGCCCCACAGGGGTATAATGAAAAACTGTTTTTT. Translating gives CASSFAPQGYNEKLFF.

A few counts support this clonotype. The chain links TRBV9 to TRBJ1-2; maybe TRBD1 (6 bases). The CDR3 covers 13 residues. The germline V gene encodes CDR1 SGDLS and CDR2 YYNGEE. The V end lost 5 bases, the J end lost 6 bases, and 14 bases lay between the germline ends. CDR3 loop: CASSGGLLDGYTF. The CDR3 DNA reads as TGTGCCAGCAGTGGGGGGCTACTCGATGGCTACACCTTC.

This clonotype was picked up many times. The genes are TRBV7-2 and TRBJ2-3, with D perhaps given as TRBD1 or TRBD2 (5 bases each). Per the germline V gene, CDR1 is SGHTA and CDR2 is FQGNSA. Trimming took off 6 bases at V and 6 bases at J, with 16 bases between the two ends. The CDR3 is 14 amino acids. CDR3 loop: CASSLDGTLDTQYF. CDR3 bases: TGTGCCAGCAGTCTGGACGGGACCCTTGATACGCAGTATTTT.

This clonotype was counted between two and nine times. V is TRBV12-5 and J is TRBJ2-7, with TRBD1 matching 7 bases. After removal of 6 bases from V and 6 bases from J, the junction contained 5 bases not matched to a gene. CDR1 is LGHNT, CDR2 FRNRAP, per germline. This CDR3 has 12 residues. The CDR3 sequence: CASGMTGFEQYF. The DNA for the CDR3 is TGTGCTAGTGGCATGACAGGGTTCGAGCAGTACTTC.

Many counts were recorded for this clonotype. The rearrangement joins TRBV6-5 to TRBJ2-5; D tentatively reads TRBD1 or TRBD2 (7 bases each). CDR3 length: 15 amino acids. Germline CDR1 is MNHEY and CDR2 is SVGAGI. V was shortened by 5 bases and J by 3 bases, with 16 bases between the two germline ends. CDR3 protein: CASSEGGDSKETQYF. CDR3 DNA sequence: TGTGCCAGCAGTGAGGGGGGGGACAGCAAAGAGACCCAGTACTTC.

J is TRBJ1-1 and V is TRBV4-3, with 9 bases that match TRBD1. V dropped 5 bases and J dropped 10; count of bases not matched to a gene: 14. In germline, CDR1 is LGHNA, CDR2 YSLEER. CDR3 length: 15 amino acids. The CDR3 protein is CASSDLQGAREVAFF. In DNA form, the CDR3 reads TGCGCCAGCAGCGACCTACAGGGGGCGCGGGAGGTAGCTTTCTTT.

The table lists this clonotype with a few counts. The chain has TRBV7-2 and TRBJ2-7; TRBD1 matches 10 bases. V trimming: 4 bases; J trimming: 2 bases; junction bases outside the gene matches: 2. The CDR3 spans 14 residues. Germline assignment: CDR1 SGHTA and CDR2 FQGNSA. The DNA for the CDR3 is TGTGCCAGCAGCTCGGGACAGGGGCCCTACGAGCAGTACTTC. It encodes CASSSGQGPYEQYF. Complete variable domain (other parts from reference TRBV7-2 and TRBJ2-7): GAGVSQSPSNKVTEKGKDVELRCDPISGHTALYWYRQSLGQGLEFLIYFQGNSAPDKSGLPSDRFSAERTGGSVSTLTIQRTQQEDSAVYLCASSSGQGPYEQYFGPGTRLTVT.

The chain carries TRBV19 and TRBJ1-5; 8 nucleotides agree with TRBD1. The CDR3 runs 13 residues. Germline loops: CDR1 LNHDA, CDR2 SQIVND (reference sequence). After removal of 4 bases from V and 10 bases from J, the junction contained 6 bases not matched to a gene. The CDR3 DNA sequence: TGTGCCAGTAGTAGCGGACAGGGTGACCCCCAGCATTTT. Protein product: CASSSGQGDPQHF. Full variable domain (remainder filled in from reference TRBV19 and TRBJ1-5): DGGITQSPKYLFRKEGQNVTLSCEQNLNHDAMYWYRQDPGQGLRLIYYSQIVNDFQKGDIAEGYSVSREKKESFPLTVTSAQKNPTAFYLCASSSGQGDPQHFGDGTRLSIL.

This clonotype has more than one count but fewer than ten. CDR3 in amino acids: CATSDHRGLTDTQYF. The CDR3 DNA is TGTGCCACCAGTGACCACAGGGGGCTCACAGATACGCAGTATTTT. The chain joins TRBV24-1 to TRBJ2-3; 9 bases line up with TRBD1. The germline CDR1 and CDR2 sequences are KGHDR and SFDVKD. Trimming took 4 bases from V and 2 from J; bases not matched to a gene: 3. This CDR3 comprises 15 residues.

This chain uses TRBV18 with TRBJ2-3, with no clear D. Germline V gene lookup returns CDR1 KGHSH and CDR2 LQKENI. Trimming removed 3 bases from V and 2 bases from J, with 15 bases in between. The CDR3 totals 16 residues. CDR3 in DNA: TGTGCCAGCTCACCCCGGCTCCGAGTAATCACAGATACGCAGTATTTT. This sequence encodes CASSPRLRVITDTQYF.

This clonotype was found a few times. The V gene is TRBV3-1, the J gene TRBJ2-7; TRBD1 or TRBD2 may be the D gene (5 bases each). The CDR3 is 14 residues long. V was shortened by 4 bases and J by 3 bases, with 13 bases between the two germline ends. Germline CDR1 reads LGHDT; CDR2 reads YNNKEL (reference sequence). CDR3 sequence (DNA): TGTGCCAGCAGCCTTGGGACCCTCGACTACGAGCAGTACTTC. Protein: CASSLGTLDYEQYF.

The gene calls are TRBV5-1 and TRBJ1-3; D not resolved. CDR1 is SGHRS, CDR2 YFSETQ, per germline. The CDR3 contains 16 residues. Trimming cost V 4 bases and J 4 bases, with 18 bases left between them. The CDR3, as DNA: TGCGCCAGCAGCCTGACCCCCGTCGGGGTAGGAAACACCATATATTTT. Translated: CASSLTPVGVGNTIYF. Variable domain in full (rest from reference TRBV5-1 and TRBJ1-3): KAGVTQTPRYLIKTRGQQVTLSCSPISGHRSVSWYQQTPGQGLQFLFEYFSETQRNKGNFPGRFSGRQFSNSRSEMNVSTLELGDSALYLCASSLTPVGVGNTIYFGEGSWLTVV.

Only a few counts were recorded for this clonotype. The chain combines TRBV7-2 with TRBJ2-3; 7 bases fit TRBD2. CDR3 size: 14 residues. Germline V gene sequence: CDR1 SGHTA, CDR2 FQGNSA. Trimming took 3 bases from V and 3 from J; bases not matched to a gene: 3. The CDR3 DNA reads TGTGCCAGCAGCTTTGCAGCGGGGACAGATACGCAGTATTTT. Its translation is CASSFAAGTDTQYF.

The rearrangement uses TRBV29-1 and TRBJ1-5; tentatively, D is TRBD1 (6 bases). CDR3 length equals 13 residues. Germline-derived CDR1 and CDR2 are SQVTM and ANQGSEA. The V end was cut by 6 bases, the J end by 3 bases, with 12 bases between. In DNA, the CDR3 is TGCAGCGTCGTCTCAGGGGTCAATCAGCCCCAGCATTTT. Translating gives CSVVSGVNQPQHF.

J is TRBJ2-7 and V is TRBV2; D is uncertain. This CDR3 has 11 residues. Germline V gene data show CDR1 as SNHLY and CDR2 as FYNNEI. The V end was cut by 4 bases, the J end by 5 bases, with 6 bases between. CDR3 bases: TGTGCCAGCAGTGCCGGGCACGAGCAGTACGTC. Amino acids: CASSAGHEQYV.

Regarding this clonotype: A read error is possible here, since a much larger clone lies one base away. The chain couples TRBV6-2 or TRBV6-3 to TRBJ2-1; no clear D gene. The CDR3 runs to 11 residues. The germline V and J ends were trimmed by 2 bases and 8 bases, with 4 bases remaining between them. Germline V gene data show CDR1 as MNHEY and CDR2 as SVGEGT. The CDR3 spells CASSYTHEQFF. CDR3 coding DNA: TGTGCCAGCAGTTACACCCATGAGCAGTTCTTC.

This clonotype was detected only a few times. A single base separates this from a much larger clone, so it may be a read error. The gene calls are TRBV7-3 and TRBJ2-1, with 10 nucleotides matching TRBD2. Per the germline V gene, CDR1 is SGHTA and CDR2 is FQGTGA. CDR3 length: 16 amino acids. Unmatched junction bases numbered 2, after V lost 1 base and J lost 2 bases. The CDR3 nucleotides read TGTGCCAGCAGCTTAAACCTAGCGGGGGCCTACAATGAGCAGTTCTTC. This sequence encodes CASSLNLAGAYNEQFF.

The chain combines TRBV7-6 with TRBJ1-1, with D possibly being TRBD1 (6 bases). Germline CDR1 SGHVS, CDR2 FNYEAQ. The V and J ends lost 1 base and 5 bases respectively, with 14 bases between them. The CDR3 is made up of 15 amino acids. The CDR3 loop is CASSLVGGAGTEAFF. CDR3 nucleotide sequence: TGTGCCAGCAGCTTAGTTGGGGGGGCAGGAACTGAAGCTTTCTTT.

The table lists this clonotype with a few counts. The chain joins TRBV6-5 to TRBJ2-2; 11 nucleotides match TRBD2. V shed 0 bases, J shed 5 bases, and the junction held 11 bases outside the gene matches. CDR1 is MNHEY, CDR2 SVGAGI, per germline. The CDR3 is 19 residues long. CDR3 DNA: TGTGCCAGCAGTTACTCGAGGGGTAGCGGGGGGGTCGGAACCGGGGAGCTGTTTTTT. Residues: CASSYSRGSGGVGTGELFF.

The rearrangement joins TRBV6-2 or TRBV6-3 to TRBJ1-5, with 7 nucleotides matching TRBD1. Germline V gene sequence: CDR1 MNHEY, CDR2 SVGEGT. J gave up 11 bases and V 0 bases, and 22 bases lay outside the gene matches. The CDR3 runs 19 residues. The CDR3 sequence is CASSYSRMDGTASRVSQHF. CDR3 coding DNA: TGTGCCAGCAGTTACTCGCGAATGGACGGGACAGCGTCGCGAGTGTCCCAGCATTTT.

In its sample, this clonotype was seen a few times. V and J are TRBV2 and TRBJ2-7; the match to TRBD1 covers 10 bases. Germline CDR1 reads SNHLY; CDR2 reads FYNNEI. Trimming removed 2 bases from V and 0 bases from J; junction bases left unmatched: 1. The CDR3 has 15 residues. CDR3 protein: CASSERQGASYEQYF. The CDR3 bases are TGTGCCAGCAGTGAAAGACAGGGGGCCTCCTACGAGCAGTACTTC.